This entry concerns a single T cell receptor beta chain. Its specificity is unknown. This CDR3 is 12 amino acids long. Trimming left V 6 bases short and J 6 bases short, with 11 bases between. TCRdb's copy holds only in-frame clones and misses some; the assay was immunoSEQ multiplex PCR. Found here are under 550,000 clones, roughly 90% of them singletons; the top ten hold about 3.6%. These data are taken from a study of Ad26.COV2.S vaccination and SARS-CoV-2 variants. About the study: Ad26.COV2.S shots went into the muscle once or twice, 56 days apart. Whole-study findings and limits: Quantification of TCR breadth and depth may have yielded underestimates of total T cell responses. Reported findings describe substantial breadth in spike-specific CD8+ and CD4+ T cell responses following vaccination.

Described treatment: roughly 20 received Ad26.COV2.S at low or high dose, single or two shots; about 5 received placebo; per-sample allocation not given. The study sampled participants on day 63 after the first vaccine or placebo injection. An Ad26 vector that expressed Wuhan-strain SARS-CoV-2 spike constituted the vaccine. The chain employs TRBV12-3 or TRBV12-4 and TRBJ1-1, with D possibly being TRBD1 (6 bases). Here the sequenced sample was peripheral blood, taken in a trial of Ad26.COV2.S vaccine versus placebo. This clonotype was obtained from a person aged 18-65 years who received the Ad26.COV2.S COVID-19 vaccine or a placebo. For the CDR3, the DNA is TGTGCCAGCAGCACAGGGACGGCTGAAGCTTTCTTT. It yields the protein CASSTGTAEAFF.